This T cell receptor (beta chain) originates from a study of T cells in localized non-small cell lung cancer. The study, taken as a whole, reports: Compared with tumor, uninvolved adjacent lung displayed greater T cell clonality, ranking highest overall. Patients showing higher blood T cell density tended to see longer overall survival. There were a median roughly 54 of the top 100 tumor clones appearing in adjacent lung. It remains possible that heterogeneity exists, since only one tumor region was sequenced.

Clones were read by immunoSEQ multiplex PCR, and TCRdb kept only the in-frame ones, dropping some. The table lists approximately 24,000 clones, more than 85% of them singletons. Germline V gene lookup returns CDR1 SGDLS and CDR2 YYNGEE. The CDR3 totals 15 residues. V dropped 4 bases and J dropped 7 bases, with 19 bases sitting between them. In the case of this clone: As yet, its antigen is unknown.

The sample consisted of peripheral blood, taken before any cancer treatment. The chain has TRBV9 and TRBJ2-3, with D perhaps TRBD2 (5 bases). The receptor's source is a female donor older than 55 with stage II squamous cell lung carcinoma. In DNA form, the CDR3 reads TGTGCCAGCAGCCCCGAGGGAGCCTTCACTTATACGCAGTATTTT. As protein: CASSPEGAFTYTQYF.